This TCR beta chain was found in a study of a mutant IDH1 vaccine in newly diagnosed glioma. Regarding this clone: Its antigen remains unidentified.

The table came from immunoSEQ multiplex PCR; TCRdb's copy has only in-frame clones and leaves some out. The data contain approximately 61,000 clones, 80% of them singletons. Regarding time point: week 11, during vaccination. The vaccine gave 300 ug of a 20-mer mutant IDH1 peptide subcutaneously per dose. CDR1 SGHVS and CDR2 FQNEAQ come from the germline V gene. The CDR3 runs 13 residues. V lost 6 bases to trimming and J lost 10 bases; unmatched junction nucleotides: 8. This TCR was recovered from a man aged 50 to 60 with glioma. This rearrangement joins TRBV7-8 to TRBJ1-1, with 10 nucleotides matching TRBD1. Sequenced material: PBMCs, taken from a glioma patient whose treatment included an IDH1 peptide vaccine. In nucleotides, the CDR3 is TGTGCCAGCAGTTACGGGACAGGGGTCAGAGCTTTCTTT. Its translation is CASSYGTGVRAFF.